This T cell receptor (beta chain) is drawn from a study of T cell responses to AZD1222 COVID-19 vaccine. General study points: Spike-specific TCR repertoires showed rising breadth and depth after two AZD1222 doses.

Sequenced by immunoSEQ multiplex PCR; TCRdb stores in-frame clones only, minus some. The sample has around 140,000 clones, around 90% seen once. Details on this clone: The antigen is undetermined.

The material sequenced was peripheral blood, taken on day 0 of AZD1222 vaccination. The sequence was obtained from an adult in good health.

As DNA, the CDR3 is TGTGCCAGCAGCACCCCCGGGACAGGGGGTTATGAGCAGTTCTTC. Its protein product is CASSTPGTGGYEQFF. The chain employs TRBV5-4 and TRBJ2-1; 11 positions agree with TRBD1. This CDR3 is 15 amino acids long. V lost 4 bases and J lost 8; bases outside the gene matches: 8. Germline values: CDR1 SGHNT, CDR2 YYREEE (reference sequence).